These T cell receptor beta chains were read from a single sample in a study of CD8 T cells in ankylosing spondylitis. Each CDR3 protein gets one entry after TCRdb re-called the 5' RACE reads with MiXCR. Altogether 310,000 or so distinct CDR3 sequences are present, 15% to 25% being singletons, with the ten largest covering less than 9.5%. The sequencing sample was made of blood, either unsorted or a sorted T cell fraction (not recorded which). These TCRs come from a male donor with ankylosing spondylitis or in good health (not recorded which). Each CDR3 is given with its conserved first and last residue. D genes are given only for firm matches. Some rows mark clone size as missing; the rest say once, few, many or name a class of expanded clone.

>many|TRBV10-3|TRBD2|TRBJ2-1
TGTGCCATCAGTGAGTCGTCTCCGCGGGAGGTCTCCTACAATGAGCAGTTCTTC
CAISESSPREVSYNEQFF
>few|TRBV11-2|TRBD2|TRBJ2-3
TGTGCCAGCAGCATTAGCGGGGGGGAGACAGATACGCAGTATTTT
CASSISGGETDTQYF
>few|TRBV20-1|NA|TRBJ2-5
TGCAGTGCTAGAGGGGGCCTCTCCAGAGAGACCCAGTACTTC
CSARGGLSRETQYF
>NA|TRBV5-1|NA|TRBJ2-4
TGCGCCAGCAGCTTGAAGGGCGCGGACATTCAGTACTTC
CASSLKGADIQYF
>NA|TRBV7-2|NA|TRBJ1-2
TGTGCCAGCAGCTTTTCGGACAAGCCCTCTAACTATGGCTACACCTTC
CASSFSDKPSNYGYTF
>NA|TRBV29-1|TRBD2|TRBJ2-2
TGCAGCGTTCCGACCCCAGCGGGAGTGGGGGAGCTGTTTTTT
CSVPTPAGVGELFF
>once|TRBV20-1|TRBD2|TRBJ2-3
TGCAGTGCTAGACCTACTAGCGGGAGAGGAGATACGCAGTATTTT
CSARPTSGRGDTQYF
>few|TRBV6-5|TRBD2|TRBJ2-3
TGTGCCAGCAGTTACGGGGGGGTTGCAGATACGCAGTATTTT
CASSYGGVADTQYF
>once|TRBV5-1|NA|TRBJ1-6
TGCGCCAGCAGCTTGTCCTGGAAGGATAATTCACCCCTCCACTTT
CASSLSWKDNSPLHF
>NA|TRBV20-1|TRBD1|TRBJ2-2
TGCAGTGCTAGGCCCCCCGGGACAGGGACAAGGGGGGAGCTGTTTTTT
CSARPPGTGTRGELFF
>few|TRBV5-1|NA|TRBJ1-4
TGCGCCAGCAGCTTGGCGGTACAGAAGAATGAAAAACTGTTTTTT
CASSLAVQKNEKLFF
>NA|TRBV11-1|NA|TRBJ2-1
TGTGCCAGCAGCCCAACTCGGGGTGCGGAGAGCCCCTCCTACAATGAGCAGTTCTTC
CASSPTRGAESPSYNEQFF
>few|TRBV5-1|NA|TRBJ2-2
TGCGCCAGCAACCCGGGGGTGAACACCGGGGAGCTGTTTTTT
CASNPGVNTGELFF
>NA|TRBV27|NA|TRBJ2-3
TGTGCCAGCAGTTTATCGGAAACAGATACGCAGTATTTT
CASSLSETDTQYF
>NA|TRBV20-1|NA|TRBJ1-3
TGCAGTGCTAGGACGGGGGGAAACACCATATATTTT
CSARTGGNTIYF
>NA|TRBV9|NA|TRBJ2-3
TGTGCCAGTCAGGAAGATAGCACAGATACGCAGTATTTT
CASQEDSTDTQYF
>NA|TRBV20-1|TRBD1|TRBJ1-6
TGCAGTGCTATGGGACAGGGGAATTCACCCCTCCACTTT
CSAMGQGNSPLHF
>few|TRBV29-1|NA|TRBJ2-1
TGCAGCGTTGCGGCTACTTCGCCCACCGTCAATGAGCAGTTCTTC
CSVAATSPTVNEQFF
>NA|TRBV3-1|NA|TRBJ2-2
TGTGCCAGCAGCCAAATCGGGAGTCCCGGGGAGCTGTTTTTT
CASSQIGSPGELFF
>many|TRBV10-2|NA|TRBJ2-3
TGCGCCAGCACAGGGGGGGGAGATACGCAGTATTTT
CASTGGGDTQYF
>many|TRBV4-1|NA|TRBJ1-3
TGCGCCAGCAGCCAAGAGAGCCCCAGAGCCGGTGCCACCATATATTTT
CASSQESPRAGATIYF
>NA|TRBV5-1|NA|TRBJ1-1
TGCGCCAGCAGCCCGTGGGGGAACACTGAAGCTTTCTTT
CASSPWGNTEAFF
>few|TRBV7-6|TRBD2|TRBJ2-3
TGTGCCAGCAGCTTAGGTGGATCAACTAGCGGGAGGAGTACAGATACGCAGTATTTT
CASSLGGSTSGRSTDTQYF
>many|TRBV6-4|TRBD1|TRBJ2-3
TGTGCCAGCAGTGCGGAACAGGGGGCTACAGATACGCAGTATTTT
CASSAEQGATDTQYF
>NA|TRBV5-1|NA|TRBJ2-1
TGCGCCAGCAGCTTGGTCCCGGGGAGGAATGAGCAGTTCTTC
CASSLVPGRNEQFF